This T cell receptor beta chain was documented in a study of CXCR3-negative and CXCR3-positive naive CD8 T cells. Germline V CDR1 and CDR2: SQVTM, ANQGSEA. The CDR3 extends over 13 amino acids. 5' RACE with UMI labels generated the TRB cDNA libraries. Reprocessing the 5' RACE reads, TCRdb reports a single entry for every CDR3 protein and omits DNA. Found here are some 120,000 distinct CDR3 sequences; the top ten clones hold around 0.62%. CD45RO-CCR7+CD27+CD95- defined naive CD8+ T cells. Concerning this clonotype: As yet, its antigen is unknown.

Regarding the study as a whole: Once cells were cryopreserved, CXCR3 expression went down partly, and most assays used fresh PBMCs. Much lower diversity was found in memory CD8+ cells, while both naive subsets had comparably high diversity. In CXCR3-positive naive cells, the TRB CDR3s were more hydrophobic than in CXCR3-negative naive cells. Memory, not naive, CXCR3-negative and CXCR3-positive cells differed in TRBV-TRBJ usage.

Sequencing was performed on naive CXCR3+ CD8+ T cells from blood. Subset defined: CD45RO-CCR7+CD27+CD95- naive CD8+ T cells expressing CXCR3 (TNR3+). The TCR originated in a human donor in good health. Some clones in this sample may be carry-over from other donors' samples. This chain joins TRBV29-1 and TRBJ2-1; TCRdb lists TRBD1, though no DNA is available to test this call. The chain's CDR3 is CSVLGVGSNEQFF.